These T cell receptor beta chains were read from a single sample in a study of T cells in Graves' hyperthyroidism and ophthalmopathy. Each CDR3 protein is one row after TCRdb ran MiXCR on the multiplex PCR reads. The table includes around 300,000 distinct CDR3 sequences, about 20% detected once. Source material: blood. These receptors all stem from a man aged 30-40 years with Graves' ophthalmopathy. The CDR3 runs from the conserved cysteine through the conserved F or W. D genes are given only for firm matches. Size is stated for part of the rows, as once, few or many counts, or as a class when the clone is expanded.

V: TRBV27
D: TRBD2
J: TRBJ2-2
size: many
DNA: TGTGCCAGCAGCCCAATGCTAGCGGGGTACACCGGGGAGCTGTTTTTT
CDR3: CASSPMLAGYTGELFF

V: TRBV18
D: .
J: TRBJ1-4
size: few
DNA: TGTGCCAGCTCACCCCTGCCTGCAGGGACTAATGAAAAACTGTTTTTT
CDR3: CASSPLPAGTNEKLFF

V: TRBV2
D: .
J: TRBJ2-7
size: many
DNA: TGTGCCAGCAGTAAATGGGGCAGGGGAGGCTACGAGCAGTACTTC
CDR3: CASSKWGRGGYEQYF

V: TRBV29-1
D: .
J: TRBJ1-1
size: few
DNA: TGCAGCGTTGAAGATCTGCGGAACACTGAAGCTTTCTTT
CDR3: CSVEDLRNTEAFF

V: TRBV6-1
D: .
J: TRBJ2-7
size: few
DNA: TGTGCCAGCGAGGGAGAGTCCTACGAGCAGTACTTC
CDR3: CASEGESYEQYF

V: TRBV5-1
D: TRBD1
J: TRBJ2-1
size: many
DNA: TGCGCCAGCAGCTTACTCACGGGACAGGGCACCAATGAGCAGTTCTTC
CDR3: CASSLLTGQGTNEQFF

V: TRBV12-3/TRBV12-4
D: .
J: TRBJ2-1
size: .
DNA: TGTGCCAGCATCAACCGGGGGGCGAGCGTACACAATGAGCAGTTCTTC
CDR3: CASINRGASVHNEQFF

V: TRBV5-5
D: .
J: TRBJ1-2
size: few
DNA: TGTGCCAGCGGGGACGTCGCTAACTATGGCTACACCTTC
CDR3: CASGDVANYGYTF

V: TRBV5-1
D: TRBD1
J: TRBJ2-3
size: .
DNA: TGCGCCAGCAGCTTGGGCCCACAGGGGGCGAGCACAGATACGCAGTATTTT
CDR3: CASSLGPQGASTDTQYF

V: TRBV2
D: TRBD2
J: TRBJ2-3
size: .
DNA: TGTGCCAGCAGAGATCCGGGACTAGCAGCAGATACGCAGTATTTT
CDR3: CASRDPGLAADTQYF

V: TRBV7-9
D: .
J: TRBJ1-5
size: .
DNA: TGTGCCAGCAGCTTAGAGTCAGGGCGCGGCAATCAGCCCCAGCATTTT
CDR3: CASSLESGRGNQPQHF

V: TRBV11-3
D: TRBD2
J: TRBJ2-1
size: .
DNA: TGTGCCAGCAGCGTAGACAGCGGGGTTTACAATGAGCAGTTCTTC
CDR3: CASSVDSGVYNEQFF

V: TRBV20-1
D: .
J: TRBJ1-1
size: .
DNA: TGCAGTGCTAGATTGAGGTCAGCGAGCACTGAAGCTTTCTTT
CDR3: CSARLRSASTEAFF

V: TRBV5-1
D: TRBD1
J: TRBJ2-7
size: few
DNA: TGCGCCAGCAGCTTGGCTCCCCGGGACAGTACCTACGAGCAGTACTTC
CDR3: CASSLAPRDSTYEQYF

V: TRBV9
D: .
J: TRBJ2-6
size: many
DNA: TGTGCCAGCAGCGCTCAGGGCTCTGGGGCCAACGTCCTGACTTTC
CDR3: CASSAQGSGANVLTF

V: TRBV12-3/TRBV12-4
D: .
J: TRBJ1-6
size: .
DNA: TGTGCCAGCAGTTTAGCGCTACAAGGACCCCTCCACTTT
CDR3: CASSLALQGPLHF

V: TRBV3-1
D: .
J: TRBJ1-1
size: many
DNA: TGTGCCAGCAGCCCTTACAGGGAGGGCACTGAAGCTTTCTTT
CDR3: CASSPYREGTEAFF

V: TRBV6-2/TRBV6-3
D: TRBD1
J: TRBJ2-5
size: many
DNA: TGTGCCAGCAGTAGCCTGGACAGGATGGGGTTACAAGAGACCCAGTACTTC
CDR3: CASSSLDRMGLQETQYF

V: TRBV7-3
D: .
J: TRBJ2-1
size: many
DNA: TGTGCCAGCAGCTTAACCGGGTTGGGGGACAATGAGCAGTTCTTC
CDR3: CASSLTGLGDNEQFF

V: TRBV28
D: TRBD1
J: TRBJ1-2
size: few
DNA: TGTGCCAGCAACACCAAAACCGGAGCAGGGGGCCTCCGATCCGGGTATGGCTACACCTTC
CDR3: CASNTKTGAGGLRSGYGYTF

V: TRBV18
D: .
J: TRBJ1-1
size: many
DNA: TGTGCCAGCTCACCGGTGAACAGGGCTGAAGCTTTCTTT
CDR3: CASSPVNRAEAFF

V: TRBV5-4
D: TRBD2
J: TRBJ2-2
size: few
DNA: TGTGCCAGCAGCGATTCGAGTCTAGCGGACCTAGGATCCGGGGAGCTGTTTTTT
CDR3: CASSDSSLADLGSGELFF

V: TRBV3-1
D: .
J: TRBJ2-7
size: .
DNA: TGTGCCAGCAGTTTTCAGGCGGGCAACGAGCAGTACTTC
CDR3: CASSFQAGNEQYF

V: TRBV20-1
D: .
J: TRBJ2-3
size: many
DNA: TGCAGTGCTAGAGACTACTACGGGATAGCAGATACGCAGTATTTT
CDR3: CSARDYYGIADTQYF

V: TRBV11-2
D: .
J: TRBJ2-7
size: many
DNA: TGTGCCAGCAGCTTAGCCCAGGGCGAGCAGTACTTC
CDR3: CASSLAQGEQYF

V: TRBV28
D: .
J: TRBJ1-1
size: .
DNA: TGTGCCAGCAGCTTCAACTCCCCGGGACAAATGAACACTGAAGCTTTCTTT
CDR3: CASSFNSPGQMNTEAFF

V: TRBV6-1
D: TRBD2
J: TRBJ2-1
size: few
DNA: TGTGCCAGCAGCGCGGGAGAGACTAGCGGACCTCTTAACAATGAGCAGTTCTTC
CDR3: CASSAGETSGPLNNEQFF

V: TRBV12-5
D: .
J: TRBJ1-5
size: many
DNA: TGTGCTACGGCAATTGACGGAGACTATAGCAATCAGCCCCAGCATTTT
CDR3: CATAIDGDYSNQPQHF

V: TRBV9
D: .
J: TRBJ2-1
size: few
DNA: TGTGCCAGCAGCGGACTGAGCGTGGGAGTATACAATGAGCAGTTCTTC
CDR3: CASSGLSVGVYNEQFF

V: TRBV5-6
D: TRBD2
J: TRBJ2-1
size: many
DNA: TGTGCCAGCAGCTTGGCACTAGCGGAGCGATACAATGAGCAGTTCTTC
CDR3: CASSLALAERYNEQFF

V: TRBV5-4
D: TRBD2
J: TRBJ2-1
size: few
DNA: TGTGCCAGCACCACGACTAGCGGGAAAGATGAGCAGTTCTTC
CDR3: CASTTTSGKDEQFF

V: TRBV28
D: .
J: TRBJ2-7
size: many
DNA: TGTGCCAGCAGTTTGAACAGAATTCCCTACGAGCAGTACTTC
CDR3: CASSLNRIPYEQYF

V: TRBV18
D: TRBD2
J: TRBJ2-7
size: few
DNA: TGTGCCAGCTCACTTCAGCGGACTAGCGGGGGTTACGAGCAGTACTTC
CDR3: CASSLQRTSGGYEQYF

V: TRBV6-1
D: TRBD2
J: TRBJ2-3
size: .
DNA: TGTGCCAGCAGAGGGGTAGCGGGACCGGATACGCAGTATTTT
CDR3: CASRGVAGPDTQYF

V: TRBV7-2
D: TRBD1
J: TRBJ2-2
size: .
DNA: TGTGCCAGCCGGACAGGGGGAGGGGAGCTGTTTTTT
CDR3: CASRTGGGELFF

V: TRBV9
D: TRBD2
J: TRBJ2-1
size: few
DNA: TGTGCCAGCAGCGTAGACTTAGGACTAGTGAACAATGAGCAGTTCTTC
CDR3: CASSVDLGLVNNEQFF

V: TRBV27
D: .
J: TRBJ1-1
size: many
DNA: TGTGCCAGCAGTCAAGACATCTGGAACACTGAAGCTTTCTTT
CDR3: CASSQDIWNTEAFF

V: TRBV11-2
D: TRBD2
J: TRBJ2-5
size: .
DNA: TGTGCCAGCAGCTGGGCGGGGGGGCCAGGAGAGACCCAGTACTTC
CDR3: CASSWAGGPGETQYF

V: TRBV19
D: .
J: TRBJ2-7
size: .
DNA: TGTGCCAGTAGTATAGGGGCCTCCTACGAGCAGTACTTC
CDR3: CASSIGASYEQYF

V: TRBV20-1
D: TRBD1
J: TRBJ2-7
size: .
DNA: TGCAGTGCTAGATCGGACAGGGGAAGGAAGGCTAGCGGCGAGCAGTACTTC
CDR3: CSARSDRGRKASGEQYF

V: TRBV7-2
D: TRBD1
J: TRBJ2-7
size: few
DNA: TGTGCCAGCAGCTTAGCCGGGACAGGGCCCTACGAGCAGTACTTC
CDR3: CASSLAGTGPYEQYF

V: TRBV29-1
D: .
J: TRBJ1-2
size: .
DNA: TGCAGCATTAACCGGCGGCAGGACACAAACTTCTATGGCTACACCTTC
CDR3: CSINRRQDTNFYGYTF

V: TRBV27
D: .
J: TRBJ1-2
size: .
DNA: TGTGCCACCAAGGTTGCCGGGCATGGCTACACCTTC
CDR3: CATKVAGHGYTF

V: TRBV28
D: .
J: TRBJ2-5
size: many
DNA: TGTGCCACCCGTATAGCGGCCACGCCGGAGACCCAGTACTTC
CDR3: CATRIAATPETQYF

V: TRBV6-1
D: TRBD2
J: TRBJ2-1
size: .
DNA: TGTGCCAGCAGTGTGACCCGGGACTACACCTACAATGAGCAGTTCTTC
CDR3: CASSVTRDYTYNEQFF

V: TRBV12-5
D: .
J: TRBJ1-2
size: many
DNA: TGTGCTAGTGGTTTGCCCAGGGATGGCTACACCTTC
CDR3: CASGLPRDGYTF

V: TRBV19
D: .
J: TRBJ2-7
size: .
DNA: TGTGCCAGTAGTACCAGACGCCGGTCGGGCGAGCAGTACTTC
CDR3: CASSTRRRSGEQYF

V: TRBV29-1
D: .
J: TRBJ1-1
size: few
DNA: TGCAGCGTTGAAAGACAGATGAACACTGAAGCTTTCTTT
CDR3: CSVERQMNTEAFF

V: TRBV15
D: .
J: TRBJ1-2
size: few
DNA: TGTGCCACCAGCAGAGCAGACAGCTATGGCTACACCTTC
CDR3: CATSRADSYGYTF

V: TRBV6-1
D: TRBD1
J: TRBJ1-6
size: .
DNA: TGTGCCAGCAGCCGGTCGGGACAGGGAGGGTCACCCCTCCACTTT
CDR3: CASSRSGQGGSPLHF

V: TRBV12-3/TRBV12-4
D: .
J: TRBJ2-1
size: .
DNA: TGTGCCAGCAAATTTTCCGGCGATGAGCAGTTCTTC
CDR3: CASKFSGDEQFF

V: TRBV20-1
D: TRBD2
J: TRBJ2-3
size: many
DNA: TGCAGTGCTAGAGACAGTGGGACTAGCGGGAGGAATACGCAGTATTTT
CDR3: CSARDSGTSGRNTQYF

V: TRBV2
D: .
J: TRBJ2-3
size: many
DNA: TGTGCCAGCTCACCAACAGATACGCAGTATTTT
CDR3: CASSPTDTQYF

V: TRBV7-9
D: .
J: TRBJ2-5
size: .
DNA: TGTGCCAGCAGCTTAGGGTTACAAGCGGGTGGACAAGAGACCCAGTACTTC
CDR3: CASSLGLQAGGQETQYF

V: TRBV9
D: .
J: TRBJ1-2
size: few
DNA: TGTGCCAGCAGCTTACAGGGTGGTCGCTATGGCTACACCTTC
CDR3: CASSLQGGRYGYTF

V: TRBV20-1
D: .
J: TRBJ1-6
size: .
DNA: TGCAGTGCTAGCAGTGGGACAAAAAACTCACCCCTCCACTTT
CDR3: CSASSGTKNSPLHF

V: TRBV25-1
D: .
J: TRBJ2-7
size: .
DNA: TGTGCCAGCAGTCCTCTTGGAGAACCTTCGGGGTCCTACGAGCAGTACTTC
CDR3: CASSPLGEPSGSYEQYF

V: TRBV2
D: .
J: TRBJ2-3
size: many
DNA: TGTGCCTTACAGGGTACAGATACGCAGTATTTT
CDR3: CALQGTDTQYF

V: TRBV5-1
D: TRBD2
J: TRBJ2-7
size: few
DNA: TGCGCCAGCAGCTTGTCTAGCGGGAGTAACGAGCAGTACTTC
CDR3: CASSLSSGSNEQYF

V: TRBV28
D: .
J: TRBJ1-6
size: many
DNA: TGTGCCAGCAGTTTTGGCAGGGGTTATTCACCCCTCCACTTT
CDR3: CASSFGRGYSPLHF